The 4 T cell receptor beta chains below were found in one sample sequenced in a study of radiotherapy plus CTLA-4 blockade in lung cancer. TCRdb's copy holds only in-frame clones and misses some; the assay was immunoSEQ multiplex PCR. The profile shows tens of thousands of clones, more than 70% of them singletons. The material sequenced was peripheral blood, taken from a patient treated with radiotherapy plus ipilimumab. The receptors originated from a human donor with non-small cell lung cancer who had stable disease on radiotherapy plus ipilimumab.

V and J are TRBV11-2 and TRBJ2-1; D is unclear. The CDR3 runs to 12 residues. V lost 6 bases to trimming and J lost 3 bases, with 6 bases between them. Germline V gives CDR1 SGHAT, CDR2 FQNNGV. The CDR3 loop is CASSPDYNEQFF. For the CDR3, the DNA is TGTGCCAGCAGTCCCGACTACAATGAGCAGTTCTTC.

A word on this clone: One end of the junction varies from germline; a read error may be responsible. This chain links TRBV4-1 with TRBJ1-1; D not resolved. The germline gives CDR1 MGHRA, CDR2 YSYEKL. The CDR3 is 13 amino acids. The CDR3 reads CASSQDTNTEAFF. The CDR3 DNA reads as TGTGCCAGCAGCCAAGACACGAACACTGAAGCTTTCTTT.

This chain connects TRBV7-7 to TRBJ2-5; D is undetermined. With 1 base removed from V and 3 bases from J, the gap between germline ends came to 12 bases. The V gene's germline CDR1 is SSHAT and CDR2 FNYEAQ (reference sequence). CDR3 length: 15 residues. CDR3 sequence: CASSLGGSVKETQYF. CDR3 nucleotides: TGTGCCAGCAGCTTAGGTGGCAGTGTGAAAGAGACCCAGTACTTC. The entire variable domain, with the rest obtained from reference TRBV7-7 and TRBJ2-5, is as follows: GAGVSQSPRYKVTKRGQDVTLRCDPISSHATLYWYQQALGQGPEFLTYFNYEAQPDKSGLPSDRFSAERPEGSISTLTIQRTEQRDSAMYRCASSLGGSVKETQYFGPGTRLLVL.

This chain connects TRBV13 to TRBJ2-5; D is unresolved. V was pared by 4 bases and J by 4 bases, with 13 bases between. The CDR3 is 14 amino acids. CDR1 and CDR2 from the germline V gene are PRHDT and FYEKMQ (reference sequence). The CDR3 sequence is CASSSPPGRETQYF. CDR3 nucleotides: TGTGCCAGCAGCTCCCCCCCTGGACGAGAGACCCAGTACTTC. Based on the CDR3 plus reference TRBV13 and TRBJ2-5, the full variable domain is AAGVIQSPRHLIKEKRETATLKCYPIPRHDTVYWYQQGPGQDPQFLISFYEKMQSDKGSIPDRFSAQQFSDYHSELNMSSLELGDSALYFCASSSPPGRETQYFGPGTRLLVL.